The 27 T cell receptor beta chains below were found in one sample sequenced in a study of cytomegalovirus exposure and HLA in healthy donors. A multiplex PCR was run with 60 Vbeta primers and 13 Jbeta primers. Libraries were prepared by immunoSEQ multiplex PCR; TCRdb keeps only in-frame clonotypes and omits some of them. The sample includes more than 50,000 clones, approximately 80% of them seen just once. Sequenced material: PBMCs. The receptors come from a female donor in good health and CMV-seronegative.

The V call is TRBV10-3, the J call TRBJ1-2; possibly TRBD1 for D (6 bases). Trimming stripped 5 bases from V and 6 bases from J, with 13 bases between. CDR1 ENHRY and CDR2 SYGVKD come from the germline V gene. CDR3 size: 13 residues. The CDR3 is CAISYRERDGYTF. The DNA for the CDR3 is TGTGCCATCAGTTACAGGGAGAGAGATGGCTACACCTTC.

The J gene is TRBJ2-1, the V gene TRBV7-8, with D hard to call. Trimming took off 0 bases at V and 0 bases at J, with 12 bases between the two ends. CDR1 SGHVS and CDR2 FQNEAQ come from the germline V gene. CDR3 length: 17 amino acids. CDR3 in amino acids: CASSLALGQSSYNEQFF. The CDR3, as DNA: TGTGCCAGCAGCTTAGCGCTTGGGCAGAGCTCCTACAATGAGCAGTTCTTC.

The CDR3 DNA reads TGCGCCAGCAGCGGCGAGGGGGACCCTAATGAAAAACTGTTTTTT. It yields the protein CASSGEGDPNEKLFF. This sequence joins TRBV4-1 and TRBJ1-4, with a weak D call TRBD1 (6 bases). The CDR3 runs to 15 residues. The V and J ends lost 5 bases and 3 bases respectively, with 13 bases between them. Germline values: CDR1 MGHRA, CDR2 YSYEKL.

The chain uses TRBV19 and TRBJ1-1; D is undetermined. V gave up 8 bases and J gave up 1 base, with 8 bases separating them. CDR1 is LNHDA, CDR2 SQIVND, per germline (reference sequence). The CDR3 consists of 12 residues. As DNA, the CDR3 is TGTGCCAGTGGGCAACGGAACACTGAAGCTTTCTTT. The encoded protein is CASGQRNTEAFF.

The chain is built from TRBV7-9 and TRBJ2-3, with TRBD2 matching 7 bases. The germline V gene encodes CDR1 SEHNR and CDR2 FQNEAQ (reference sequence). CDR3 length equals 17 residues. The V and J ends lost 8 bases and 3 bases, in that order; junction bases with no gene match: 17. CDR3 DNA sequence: TGTGCCAGCGACAATCGAGCTAGCGGAGAAAATACAGATACGCAGTATTTT. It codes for CASDNRASGENTDTQYF.

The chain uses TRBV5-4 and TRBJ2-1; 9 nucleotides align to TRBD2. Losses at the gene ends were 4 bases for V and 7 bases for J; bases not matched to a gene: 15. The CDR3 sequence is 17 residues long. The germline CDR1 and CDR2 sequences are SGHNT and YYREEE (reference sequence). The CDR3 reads CASSPGGASGMGNEQFF. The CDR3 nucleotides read TGTGCCAGCAGCCCGGGTGGGGCTAGCGGGATGGGAAATGAGCAGTTCTTC. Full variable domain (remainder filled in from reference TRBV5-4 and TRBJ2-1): ETGVTQSPTHLIKTRGQQVTLRCSSQSGHNTVSWYQQALGQGPQFIFQYYREEENGRGNFPPRFSGLQFPNYSSELNVNALELDDSALYLCASSPGGASGMGNEQFFGPGTRLTVL.

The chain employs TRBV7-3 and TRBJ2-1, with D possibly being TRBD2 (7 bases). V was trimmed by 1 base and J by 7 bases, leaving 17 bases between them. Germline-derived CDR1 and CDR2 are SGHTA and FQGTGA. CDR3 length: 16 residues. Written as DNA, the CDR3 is TGTGCCAGCAGCTTAAAGGGGGGAGGGCCTCAGAATGAGCAGTTCTTC. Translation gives CASSLKGGGPQNEQFF. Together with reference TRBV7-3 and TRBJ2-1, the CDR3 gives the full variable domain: GAGVSQTPSNKVTEKGKYVELRCDPISGHTALYWYRQSLGQGPEFLIYFQGTGAADDSGLPNDRFFAVRPEGSVSTLKIQRTERGDSAVYLCASSLKGGGPQNEQFFGPGTRLTVL.

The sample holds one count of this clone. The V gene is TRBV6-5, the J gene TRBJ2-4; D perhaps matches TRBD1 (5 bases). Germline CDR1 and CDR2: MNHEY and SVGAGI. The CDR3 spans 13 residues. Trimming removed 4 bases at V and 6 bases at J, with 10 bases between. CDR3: CASSLGPGNIQYF. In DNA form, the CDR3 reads TGTGCCAGCAGTTTGGGGCCCGGAAACATTCAGTACTTC.

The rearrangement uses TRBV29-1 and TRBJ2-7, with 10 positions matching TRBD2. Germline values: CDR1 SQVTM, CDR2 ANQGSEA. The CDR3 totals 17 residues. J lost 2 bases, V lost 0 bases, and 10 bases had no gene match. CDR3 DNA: TGCAGCGTTGAAGACCAGCACCCTAGCGGGGGAACCTACGAGCAGTACTTC. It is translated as CSVEDQHPSGGTYEQYF.

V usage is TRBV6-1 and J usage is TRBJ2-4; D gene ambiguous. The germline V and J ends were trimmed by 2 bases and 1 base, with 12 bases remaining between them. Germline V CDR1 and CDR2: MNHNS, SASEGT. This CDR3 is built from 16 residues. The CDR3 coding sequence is TGTGCCAGCAGTGAACGAGACTCCTGGGCCAAAAACATTCAGTACTTC. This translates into CASSERDSWAKNIQYF.

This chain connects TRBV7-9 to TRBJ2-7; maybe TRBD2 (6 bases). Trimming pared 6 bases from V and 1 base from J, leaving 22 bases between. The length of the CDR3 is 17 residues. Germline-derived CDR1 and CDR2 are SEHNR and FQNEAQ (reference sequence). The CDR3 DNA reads TGTGCCAGCAGTTACGGAAATGGGGGGATTTGGTCCTACGAGCAGTACTTC. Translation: CASSYGNGGIWSYEQYF.

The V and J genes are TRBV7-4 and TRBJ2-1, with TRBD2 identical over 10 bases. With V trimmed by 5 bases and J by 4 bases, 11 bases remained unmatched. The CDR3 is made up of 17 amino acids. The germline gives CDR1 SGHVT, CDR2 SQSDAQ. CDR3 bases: TGTGCCAGCAGCCGCACCATTAAGACTAGCGGGTACAATGAGCAGTTCTTC. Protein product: CASSRTIKTSGYNEQFF.

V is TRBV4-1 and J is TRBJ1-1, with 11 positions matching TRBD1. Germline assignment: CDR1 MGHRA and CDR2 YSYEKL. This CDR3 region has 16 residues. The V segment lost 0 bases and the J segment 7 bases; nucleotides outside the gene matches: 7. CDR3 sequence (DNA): TGCGCCAGCAGCCAAGAAAAACGGGACAGGGGGGTTGAAGCTTTCTTT. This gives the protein CASSQEKRDRGVEAFF.

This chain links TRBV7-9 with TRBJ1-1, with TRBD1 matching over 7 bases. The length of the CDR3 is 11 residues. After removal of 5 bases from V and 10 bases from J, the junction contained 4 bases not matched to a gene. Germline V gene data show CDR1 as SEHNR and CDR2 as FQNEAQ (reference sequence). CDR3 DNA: TGTGCCAGCAGCCTACAGGGGACAGCTTTCTTT. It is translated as CASSLQGTAFF.

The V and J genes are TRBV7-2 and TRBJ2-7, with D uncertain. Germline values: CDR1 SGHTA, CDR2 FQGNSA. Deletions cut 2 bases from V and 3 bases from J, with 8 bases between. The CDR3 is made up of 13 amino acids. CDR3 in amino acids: CASSLQTYYEQYF. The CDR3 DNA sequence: TGTGCCAGCAGCTTACAGACTTACTACGAGCAGTACTTC.

The CDR3 nucleotides are TGTGCCAGCAGTACGACAGGGGGCGGTATCTATGGCTACACCTTC. It is translated as CASSTTGGGIYGYTF. The chain has TRBV6-6 and TRBJ1-2; 10 bases match TRBD1. With V trimmed by 5 bases and J by 4 bases, 7 bases remained unmatched. The length of the CDR3 is 15 residues. The V gene's germline CDR1 is MNHNY and CDR2 SVGAGI (reference sequence).

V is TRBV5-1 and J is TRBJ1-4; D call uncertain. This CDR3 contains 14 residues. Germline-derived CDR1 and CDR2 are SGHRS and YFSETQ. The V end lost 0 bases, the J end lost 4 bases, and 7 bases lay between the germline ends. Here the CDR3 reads CASSLVTGNEKLFF. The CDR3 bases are TGCGCCAGCAGCTTGGTTACCGGTAATGAAAAACTGTTTTTT.

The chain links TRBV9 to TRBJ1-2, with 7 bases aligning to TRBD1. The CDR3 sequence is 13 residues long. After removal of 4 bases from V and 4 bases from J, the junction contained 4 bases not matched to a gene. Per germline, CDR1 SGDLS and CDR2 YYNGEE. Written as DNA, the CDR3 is TGTGCCAGCAGCCCGACAGGGTCCTATGGCTACACCTTC. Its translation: CASSPTGSYGYTF.

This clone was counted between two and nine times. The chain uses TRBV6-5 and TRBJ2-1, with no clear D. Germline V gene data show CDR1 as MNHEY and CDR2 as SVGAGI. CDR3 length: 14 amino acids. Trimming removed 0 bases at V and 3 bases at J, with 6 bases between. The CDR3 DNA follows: TGTGCCAGCAGTTACTCCCGGGTCTACAATGAGCAGTTCTTC. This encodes CASSYSRVYNEQFF.

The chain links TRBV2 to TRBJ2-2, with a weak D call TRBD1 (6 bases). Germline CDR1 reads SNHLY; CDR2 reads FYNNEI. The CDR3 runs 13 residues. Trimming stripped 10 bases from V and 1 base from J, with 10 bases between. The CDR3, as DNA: TGTGCCATGACGGACAGGAACACCGGGGAGCTGTTTTTT. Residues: CAMTDRNTGELFF.

The CDR3 sequence is CASSPSGEGDIQYF. In DNA form, the CDR3 reads TGTGCCAGCAGCCCGTCGGGCGAGGGGGACATTCAGTACTTC. The genes are TRBV7-8 and TRBJ2-4; the D gene is possibly TRBD1 (6 bases). Germline CDR1 is SGHVS and CDR2 is FQNEAQ. V was cut by 5 bases and J by 8 bases, with 16 bases left in between. The CDR3 loop spans 14 amino acids.

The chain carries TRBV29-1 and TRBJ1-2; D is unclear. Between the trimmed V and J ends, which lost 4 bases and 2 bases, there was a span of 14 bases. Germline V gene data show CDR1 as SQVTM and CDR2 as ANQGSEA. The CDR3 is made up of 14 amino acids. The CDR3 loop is CSVGVQSANYGYTF. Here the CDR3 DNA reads TGCAGCGTTGGGGTACAGTCGGCAAACTATGGCTACACCTTC. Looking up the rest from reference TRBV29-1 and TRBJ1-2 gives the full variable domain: SAVISQKPSRDICQRGTSLTIQCQVDSQVTMMFWYRQQPGQSLTLIATANQGSEATYESGFVIDKFPISRPNLTFSTLTVSNMSPEDSSIYLCSVGVQSANYGYTFGSGTRLTVV.

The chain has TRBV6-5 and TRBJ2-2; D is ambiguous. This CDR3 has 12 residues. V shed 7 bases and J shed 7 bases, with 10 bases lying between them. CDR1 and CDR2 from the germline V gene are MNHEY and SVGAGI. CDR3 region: CASTDTSGELFF. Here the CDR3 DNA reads TGTGCCAGCACCGACACAAGCGGGGAGCTGTTTTTT.

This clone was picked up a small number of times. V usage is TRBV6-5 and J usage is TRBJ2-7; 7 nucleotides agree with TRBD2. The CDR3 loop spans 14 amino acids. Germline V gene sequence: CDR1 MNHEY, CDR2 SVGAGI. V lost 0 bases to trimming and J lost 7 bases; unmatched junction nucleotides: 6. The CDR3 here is CASSYSVEGGEQYF. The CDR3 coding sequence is TGTGCCAGCAGTTACTCTGTCGAGGGAGGGGAGCAGTACTTC.

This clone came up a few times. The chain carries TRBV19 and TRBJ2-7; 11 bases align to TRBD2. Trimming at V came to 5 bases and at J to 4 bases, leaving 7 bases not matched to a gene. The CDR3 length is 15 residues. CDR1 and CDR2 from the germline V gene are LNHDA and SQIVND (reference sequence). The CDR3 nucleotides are TGTGCCAGTAGTCCCCCTAGCGGGAGGACGTACGAGCAGTACTTC. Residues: CASSPPSGRTYEQYF.

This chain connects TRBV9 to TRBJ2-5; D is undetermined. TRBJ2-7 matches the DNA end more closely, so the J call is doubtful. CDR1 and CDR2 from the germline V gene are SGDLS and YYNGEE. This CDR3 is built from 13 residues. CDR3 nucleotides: TGTGCCAGCAGCGTAGGGGCCACCTACGAGCAGTACTTC. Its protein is CASSVGATYEQYF.

The CDR3 DNA sequence: TGTGCCAGCAGCGCCCGGCCCAGGGTTTTGTCCTACGAGCAGTACTTC. Its protein is CASSARPRVLSYEQYF. The rearrangement links TRBV21-1 to TRBJ2-7; the listed D gene, TRBD1, was not tested against the DNA. TRBV21-1 is termed a pseudogene. The CDR3 length is 16 residues.